A selection of T cell receptor beta chains follows, all from one sample in a study of blood T cell repertoires in COVID-19. Sequenced by immunoSEQ multiplex PCR; TCRdb stores in-frame clones only, minus some. Counted here are around 200,000 clones, roughly nine tenths occurring once; the ten biggest clones make up 1.9%. The specimen was peripheral blood. These receptors were collected from a man aged 35-49 years with active or convalescent COVID-19. CDR3s include the opening cysteine and the closing phenylalanine or tryptophan. D genes are given only for firm matches. The size field is filled for only some rows; it gives once, few, many or a size class.

>NA|NA|TRBJ2-1|TRBV7-3
TGTGCCAGCAGCTTATATTACATCCCGTACAATGAGCAGTTCTTC
CASSLYYIPYNEQFF
>NA|NA|TRBJ1-1|TRBV28
TGTGCCAGCGAGGAGTTTAACACTGAAGCTTTCTTT
CASEEFNTEAFF
>NA|NA|TRBJ1-4|TRBV2
TGTGCCAGCAAGGGGACATCAACTAATGAAAAACTGTTTTTT
CASKGTSTNEKLFF
>NA|TRBD2|TRBJ2-1|TRBV11-2
TGTGCCAGCCGCCAGCGGGAGGGCCGTGATGAGCAGTTCTTC
CASRQREGRDEQFF
>NA|TRBD2|TRBJ2-1|TRBV5-4
TGTGCCAGCAGCATTGGCACTAGCGGGAGGAGAACGAATGAGCAGTTCTTC
CASSIGTSGRRTNEQFF
>NA|NA|TRBJ2-7|TRBV11-1
TGTGCCAGCAGCCCGACATTAGACAGGTTCTACGAGCAGTACTTC
CASSPTLDRFYEQYF
>NA|TRBD1|TRBJ1-2|TRBV19
TGTGCCAGTAGGACCACAGGGGGCGCTTATGGCTACACCTTC
CASRTTGGAYGYTF
>NA|NA|TRBJ2-7|TRBV21-1
TGTGCCAGCAGCAAAGGGCGTCTCGGCAGGGGAGTAGAAGAGCAGTACTTC
CASSKGRLGRGVEEQYF
>NA|NA|TRBJ1-1|TRBV5-1
TGCGCCAGCAGCTTGGGAGTCGGGGGGCCGGGCACTGAAGCTTTCTTT
CASSLGVGGPGTEAFF
>once|TRBD2|TRBJ2-7|TRBV30
TGTGCCTGGAGGTCTCTAGCGGGTTACGAGCAGTACTTC
CAWRSLAGYEQYF
>NA|NA|TRBJ1-1|TRBV28
TGTGCCAGCAGTTTAGGGTGGGCCCTACGAATACGGGAATATTCGAACACTGAAGCTTTCTTT
CASSLGWALRIREYSNTEAFF
>NA|NA|TRBJ2-2|TRBV7-9
TGTGCCAGCAGCTCTTCCGGGGAGCTGTTTTTT
CASSSSGELFF
>NA|TRBD1|TRBJ1-2|TRBV20-1
TGCAGTGCTAGTGACAGGGGTGAGGGCTACACCTTC
CSASDRGEGYTF
>few|NA|TRBJ1-5|TRBV27
TGTGCCAGCAGTTTATCGAGCCGGGTGTGGGGGGATCAGCCCCAGCATTTT
CASSLSSRVWGDQPQHF
>NA|NA|TRBJ1-1|TRBV29-1
TGCAGCGCACAAAACACTGAAGCTTTCTTT
CSAQNTEAFF
>NA|NA|TRBJ2-7|TRBV11-1
TGTGCCAGCAGCTTAGGAGGGCTGGGGAACTACGAGCAGTACTTC
CASSLGGLGNYEQYF
>NA|TRBD1|TRBJ1-1|TRBV4-1
TGCGCCAGCAGCCAAGATATGTGGGGAGCGGGGACCGCAGGGGGCCCCACTGAAGCTTTCTTT
CASSQDMWGAGTAGGPTEAFF
>NA|NA|TRBJ1-1|TRBV3-1/TRBV3-2
TGTGCCAGCAGCCTCCGGAGGAACACTGAAGCTTTCTTT
CASSLRRNTEAFF